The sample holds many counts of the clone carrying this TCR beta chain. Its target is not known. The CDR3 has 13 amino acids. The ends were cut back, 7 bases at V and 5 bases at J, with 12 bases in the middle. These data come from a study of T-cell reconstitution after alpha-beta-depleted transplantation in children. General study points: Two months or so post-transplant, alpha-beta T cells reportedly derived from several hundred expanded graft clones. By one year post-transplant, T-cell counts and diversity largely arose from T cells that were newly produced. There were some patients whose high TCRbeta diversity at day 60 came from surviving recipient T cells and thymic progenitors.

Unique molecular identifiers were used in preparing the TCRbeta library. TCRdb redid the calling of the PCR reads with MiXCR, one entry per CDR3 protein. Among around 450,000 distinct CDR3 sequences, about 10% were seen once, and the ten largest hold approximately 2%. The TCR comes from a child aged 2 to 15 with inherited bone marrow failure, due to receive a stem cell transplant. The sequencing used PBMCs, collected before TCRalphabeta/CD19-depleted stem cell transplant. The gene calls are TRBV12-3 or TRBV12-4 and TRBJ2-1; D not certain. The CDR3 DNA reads TGTGCCAGCACCCACACCCAGAACAATGAGCAGTTCTTC. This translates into CASTHTQNNEQFF.